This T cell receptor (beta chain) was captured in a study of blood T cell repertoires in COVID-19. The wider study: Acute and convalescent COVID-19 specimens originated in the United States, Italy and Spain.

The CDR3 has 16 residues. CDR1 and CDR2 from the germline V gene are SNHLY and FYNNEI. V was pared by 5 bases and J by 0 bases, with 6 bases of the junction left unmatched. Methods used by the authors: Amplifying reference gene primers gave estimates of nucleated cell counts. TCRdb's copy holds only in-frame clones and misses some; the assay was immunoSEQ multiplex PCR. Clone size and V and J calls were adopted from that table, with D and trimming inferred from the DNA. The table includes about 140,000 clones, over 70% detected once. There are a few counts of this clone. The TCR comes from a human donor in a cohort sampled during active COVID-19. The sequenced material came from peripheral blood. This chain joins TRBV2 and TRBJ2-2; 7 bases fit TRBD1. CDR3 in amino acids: CASSSLDRPNTGELFF. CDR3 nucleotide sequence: TGTGCCAGCAGTTCCCTGGACAGGCCGAACACCGGGGAGCTGTTTTTT.